This T cell receptor (beta chain) was captured in a study of T cell responses to AZD1222 COVID-19 vaccine. General study findings and limits: Most donors were white British and more were female, and clonal diversity was possibly underestimated. Rises in breadth and depth of Spike-specific TCRs came after two AZD1222 doses. Repertoires were obtained only post-peak T cell response.

Pooling covered second doses at about 4 or about 12 weeks. Of note for this clone: Its specificity is not known.

Repertoires were generated with immunoSEQ multiplex PCR, while TCRdb's copy carries only in-frame clones and drops some. Here the sample spans about 99,000 clones, roughly 90% being singletons. With 2 bases removed from V and 8 bases from J, the gap between germline ends came to 12 bases. The CDR3 covers 13 residues. This sequence was found in an adult who received the AZD1222 COVID-19 vaccine. Sequenced here: peripheral blood, sampled 28 days after the second AZD1222 dose. The rearrangement uses TRBV12-3 or TRBV12-4 and TRBJ1-1; no definite D call. CDR3 sequence: CASSLKQSLEAFF. The CDR3 nucleotides read TGTGCCAGCAGTTTAAAACAGAGCTTAGAAGCTTTCTTT.